Listed here is a single T cell receptor beta chain. RNA, once extracted, was reverse transcribed into cDNA for use as the sequencing template. TCRdb keeps only in-frame clones here, not all; method: immunoSEQ multiplex PCR. The sample records roughly 120,000 clones, around 56% being singletons. Indicated treatment: oral pan-JAK inhibitor, 5-10 mg twice daily. The entry originates in a study of CD8+ T cells in alopecia areata. Per germline, CDR1 SNHLY and CDR2 FYNNEI. The CDR3 covers 15 residues. Trimming stripped 8 bases from V and 0 bases from J, with 14 bases between. The input for sequencing was CD4+ T cells sorted from blood, taken at week 4, from a patient treated with tofacitinib. The clonotype originates from a human donor with alopecia areata. The chain employs TRBV2 and TRBJ1-3; D is perhaps TRBD1 (6 bases). CDR3 DNA: TGTGCCAGCGGAAACAGGGACCTCTCTGGAAACACCATATATTTT. This gives the protein CASGNRDLSGNTIYF.